A single sample is the source of the 8 T cell receptor beta chains below, sequenced in a study of blood T cell repertoires in COVID-19. The table came from immunoSEQ multiplex PCR; TCRdb's copy has only in-frame clones and leaves some out. The sample gives a few hundred thousand clones, approximately 85% of which show up once; over 1.5% is in the top ten. Sequenced sample: PBMCs or T cells enriched from blood (not recorded which). These TCRs come from a woman aged 45-60 years who had recovered from COVID-19.

The chain has TRBV7-3 and TRBJ1-1, with D possibly being TRBD1 (6 bases). This CDR3 region has 13 residues. Trimming stripped 4 bases from V and 5 bases from J, with 11 bases between. Germline V gene sequence: CDR1 SGHTA, CDR2 FQGTGA. The CDR3 loop is CASSYTGKTEAFF. The CDR3 coding sequence is TGTGCCAGCAGCTATACAGGGAAGACTGAAGCTTTCTTT.

The chain has TRBV5-1 and TRBJ1-1; D gene uncertain. The germline V gene encodes CDR1 SGHRS and CDR2 YFSETQ. There are 15 residues in the CDR3. The germline V and J ends were trimmed by 0 bases and 6 bases, with 15 bases remaining between them. The CDR3 coding sequence is TGCGCCAGCAGCTTGGACGGTCCGTTACTCTCTGAAGCTTTCTTT. Protein: CASSLDGPLLSEAFF.

The chain carries TRBV20-1 and TRBJ2-5, with 11 positions matching TRBD2. CDR3 size: 14 residues. Germline CDR1 is DFQATT and CDR2 is SNEGSKA (reference sequence). With V trimmed by 3 bases and J by 5 bases, 5 bases remained unmatched. The CDR3 loop reads CSASIAGGQETQYF. The CDR3, as DNA: TGCAGTGCTAGTATAGCGGGAGGGCAGGAGACCCAGTACTTC.

The chain couples TRBV3-1 (or the pseudogene TRBV3-2) to TRBJ2-7, with a tentative D call TRBD1 (6 bases). Trimming removed 4 bases at V and 6 bases at J, with 13 bases between. The CDR3 has 13 residues. The germline V gene has CDR1 LGHDT and CDR2 YNNKEL (reference sequence). The CDR3 sequence is CASSLVTGFEQYF. CDR3 in DNA: TGTGCCAGCAGCCTGGTCACAGGGTTCGAGCAGTACTTC.

The CDR3 loop is CASSPDPGSPSEQFF. The CDR3 DNA follows: TGCGCCAGCAGCCCGGACCCGGGAAGCCCCAGTGAGCAGTTCTTC. The genes are TRBV5-1 and TRBJ2-1; perhaps TRBD2 as D (5 bases). V lost 4 bases and J 9 bases, leaving 20 bases between the germline ends. Germline CDR1 and CDR2: SGHRS and YFSETQ. This CDR3 spans 15 amino acids. Full variable domain (remainder filled in from reference TRBV5-1 and TRBJ2-1): KAGVTQTPRYLIKTRGQQVTLSCSPISGHRSVSWYQQTPGQGLQFLFEYFSETQRNKGNFPGRFSGRQFSNSRSEMNVSTLELGDSALYLCASSPDPGSPSEQFFGPGTRLTVL.

The J gene is TRBJ2-7, the V gene TRBV30; 8 bases fit TRBD2. V dropped 6 bases and J dropped 6; count of bases not matched to a gene: 10. The CDR3 extends over 13 amino acids. Germline V lookup: CDR1 GTSNPN, CDR2 SVGIG (reference sequence). This chain's CDR3 is CACNHRRGVEQYF. The CDR3 DNA is TGTGCCTGCAACCACCGGCGGGGGGTCGAGCAGTACTTC.

In its sample, this clone was seen a few times. The genes are TRBV5-1 and TRBJ2-1, with 15 bases lining up with TRBD2. This CDR3 comprises 17 residues. J gave up 7 bases and V 5 bases, and 10 bases lay outside the gene matches. Germline loops: CDR1 SGHRS, CDR2 YFSETQ. CDR3 nucleotides: TGCGCCAGCAGAAGGCAGGGACTAGCGGGAGGTGGGAATGAGCAGTTCTTC. Residues: CASRRQGLAGGGNEQFF.

This rearrangement joins TRBV12-5 to TRBJ2-1; D gene ambiguous. The V end lost 2 bases, the J end lost 10 bases, and 9 bases lay between the germline ends. CDR3 length: 12 residues. Germline-derived CDR1 and CDR2 are LGHNT and FRNRAP. CDR3 in DNA: TGTGCTAGTGGTTTGAGTCACCGGGAGCAGTTCTTC. This codes for CASGLSHREQFF.